Presented here are 30 T cell receptor beta chains from one specimen sequenced in a study of T cells after yellow fever vaccination. TCRdb reprocessed the 5' RACE reads with MiXCR, giving one entry per CDR3 protein. The sample lists roughly 340,000 distinct CDR3 sequences; approximately 3.9% were seen once. Source: PBMCs, taken 5 days after the yellow fever booster vaccination. The receptor set was obtained from a man aged 18 to 30 who received the YFV17D yellow fever vaccine.

This chain uses TRBV12-3 or TRBV12-4 with TRBJ1-3, with D tentatively TRBD1 (6 bases). The CDR3 is 16 amino acids. The V end lost 4 bases, the J end lost 0 bases, and 13 bases lay between the germline ends. The CDR3 DNA is TGTGCCAGCAGTTCCCAGGGGCTCTCCTCTGGAAACACCATATATTTT. It translates to CASSSQGLSSGNTIYF.

This clonotype was observed many times. The V and J genes are TRBV24-1 and TRBJ1-3, with 10 bases aligning to TRBD1. The CDR3 is 20 residues long. Trimming cost V 1 base and J 3 bases; bases outside gene matches: 14. The V gene's germline CDR1 is KGHDR and CDR2 SFDVKD. The CDR3 nucleotides read TGTGCCACCAGTGATTTTGAGACAGGGGGCGACTCGCGTCGTGGAAACACCATATATTTT. It yields the protein CATSDFETGGDSRRGNTIYF.

This chain connects TRBV7-8 to TRBJ1-2; perhaps TRBD1 as D (6 bases). The V end lost 5 bases, the J end lost 4 bases, and 14 bases lay between the germline ends. The CDR3 has 14 residues. Germline V gene data show CDR1 as SGHVS and CDR2 as FQNEAQ. This CDR3 reads CASSIDRLSYGYTF. Here the CDR3 DNA reads TGTGCCAGCAGCATCGACAGGTTATCCTATGGCTACACCTTC.

Ten or more counts support this clonotype. The V gene is TRBV15, the J gene TRBJ2-1; 9 bases map to TRBD1. V was clipped by 2 bases and J by 7 bases; unmatched bases: 6. Germline V CDR1 and CDR2: LNHNV, YYDKDF (reference sequence). This CDR3 has 15 amino acids. The CDR3 reads CATSRPGTGKNEQFF. CDR3 nucleotides: TGTGCCACCAGCAGACCTGGGACAGGGAAAAATGAGCAGTTCTTC.

The sample holds many counts of this clonotype. The rearrangement uses TRBV5-1 and TRBJ2-7; 7 positions match TRBD1. V gave up 1 base and J gave up 4 bases; unmatched junction bases: 8. CDR3 length equals 15 residues. Germline V gene lookup returns CDR1 SGHRS and CDR2 YFSETQ. The CDR3 DNA reads TGCGCCAGCAGCTTGCAGGGGGAAGGCGTGTACGAGCAGTACTTC. Residues: CASSLQGEGVYEQYF.

This rearrangement joins TRBV12-3 or TRBV12-4 to TRBJ1-1; D not resolved. The CDR3 loop spans 10 amino acids. Between the trimmed V and J ends, which lost 6 bases and 7 bases, there was a span of 6 bases. The CDR3 DNA follows: TGTGCCAGCAGCCCCCTTGAAGCTTTCTTT. Protein sequence: CASSPLEAFF.

This clonotype has at least ten counts. The chain employs TRBV4-3 and TRBJ2-5, with D tentatively TRBD1 (5 bases). V lost 0 bases to trimming and J lost 5 bases, with 13 bases between them. This CDR3 has 15 residues. CDR1 is LGHNA, CDR2 YSLEER, per germline. CDR3 sequence reads: CASSQDRWGRETQYF. The CDR3 DNA sequence: TGCGCCAGCAGCCAAGATCGGTGGGGCAGGGAGACCCAGTACTTC.

The J gene is TRBJ2-1, the V gene TRBV24-1, with D possibly being TRBD1 or TRBD2 (6 bases each). This CDR3 has 13 residues. The germline gives CDR1 KGHDR, CDR2 SFDVKD. The ends were cut back, 9 bases at V and 5 bases at J, with 13 bases in the middle. CDR3 DNA: TGTGCCACCCGGGGGCCCAGTCACAATGAGCAGTTCTTC. Translating it yields CATRGPSHNEQFF.

This clonotype was counted a few times. CDR3 sequence (DNA): TGTGCCAGCATCACCCGCAGGGACTTCAACACTGAAGCTTTCTTT. Residues: CASITRRDFNTEAFF. V gene TRBV28 combines with J gene TRBJ1-1, with a weak D call TRBD1 (5 bases). The CDR3 covers 15 residues. CDR1 and CDR2 from the germline V gene are MDHEN and SYDVKM. Trimming pared 7 bases from V and 2 bases from J, leaving 17 bases between.

The rearrangement links TRBV28 to TRBJ2-7, with TRBD2 matching over 12 bases. Germline loops: CDR1 MDHEN, CDR2 SYDVKM. The CDR3 runs 16 residues. J gave up 6 bases and V 3 bases, and 9 bases lay outside the gene matches. In nucleotides, the CDR3 is TGTGCCAGCAGTTTCGAGCTAGCGGGGGGGCCGGGCGAGCAGTACTTC. Translation gives CASSFELAGGPGEQYF.

This clonotype was detected a few times. The chain links TRBV19 to TRBJ2-3; D not resolved. CDR1 is LNHDA and CDR2 is SQIVND in the germline V gene (reference sequence). The CDR3 loop spans 14 amino acids. The V and J ends lost 5 bases and 0 bases respectively, with 9 bases between them. The CDR3 here is CASSHISSTDTQYF. The CDR3 nucleotides read TGTGCCAGTAGTCATATCTCTAGCACAGATACGCAGTATTTT.

The rearrangement joins TRBV18 to TRBJ1-5; D is unresolved. CDR3 length equals 17 residues. Trimming left V 2 bases short and J 1 base short, with 15 bases between. Germline V gives CDR1 KGHSH, CDR2 LQKENI. CDR3 coding DNA: TGTGCCAGCTCACCATTTGATAGCCGTTCCAGCAATCAGCCCCAGCATTTT. Protein: CASSPFDSRSSNQPQHF.

In its sample, this clonotype was seen many times. The chain joins TRBV20-1 to TRBJ2-7; 8 bases are shared with TRBD1. V trimming: 5 bases; J trimming: 1 base; junction bases outside the gene matches: 7. The CDR3 loop spans 14 amino acids. In germline, CDR1 is DFQATT, CDR2 SNEGSKA (reference sequence). CDR3 nucleotide sequence: TGCAGTGCTCCCCGCACAGGGGGATCCTACGAGCAGTACTTC. Translating it yields CSAPRTGGSYEQYF.

The chain is built from TRBV4-1 and TRBJ2-7; TRBD2 might be the D (5 bases). This CDR3 is 13 amino acids long. Trimming took off 7 bases at V and 4 bases at J, with 14 bases between the two ends. Per the germline V gene, CDR1 is MGHRA and CDR2 is YSYEKL. CDR3 DNA: TGCGCCAGCAACGACCTAGCTACTTACGAGCAGTACTTC. Protein product: CASNDLATYEQYF.

This clonotype was counted many times. The V gene is TRBV12-3 or TRBV12-4, the J gene TRBJ2-2; tentative D call: TRBD2 (6 bases). Trimming took off 6 bases at V and 2 bases at J, with 10 bases between the two ends. The CDR3 runs to 14 residues. CDR3 in DNA: TGTGCCAGCAGCTCGGGGACTAACACCGGGGAGCTGTTTTTT. This sequence encodes CASSSGTNTGELFF.

At least ten counts were recorded for this clonotype. V gene TRBV10-3 combines with J gene TRBJ2-2; 11 positions agree with TRBD2. Unmatched junction bases numbered 1, after V lost 3 bases and J lost 4 bases. The germline gives CDR1 ENHRY, CDR2 SYGVKD. The length of the CDR3 is 15 residues. CDR3 protein: CAISDTSGGTGELFF. The CDR3 bases are TGTGCCATCAGTGATACTAGCGGGGGCACCGGGGAGCTGTTTTTT.

This clonotype has a handful of counts. This rearrangement joins TRBV12-3 or TRBV12-4 to TRBJ2-7, with TRBD2 matching 7 bases. V lost 5 bases to trimming and J lost 2 bases; unmatched junction nucleotides: 0. CDR3 length: 12 amino acids. The CDR3 region has the DNA TGTGCCAGCAGTCGGGGGGCCTACGAGCAGTACTTC. Protein: CASSRGAYEQYF.

The sample holds many counts of this clonotype. This chain uses TRBV6-6 with TRBJ1-2; tentatively, D is TRBD1 (5 bases). This CDR3 is 15 amino acids long. Germline V gives CDR1 MNHNY, CDR2 SVGAGI (reference sequence). V was cut by 2 bases and J by 4 bases, with 14 bases left in between. As DNA, the CDR3 is TGTGCCAGCAGTTACCGAGAGAAAGGGGCCTATGGCTACACCTTC. Translated: CASSYREKGAYGYTF.

V is TRBV27 and J is TRBJ2-3; 9 bases agree with TRBD1. The junction had 3 bases not matched to a gene; V was cut back by 3 bases and J by 5 bases. The CDR3 spans 14 residues. The germline V gene has CDR1 MNHEY and CDR2 SMNVEV (reference sequence). The CDR3 DNA reads TGTGCCAGCAGTTTGGGACAGGGCATAGATACGCAGTATTTT. As protein: CASSLGQGIDTQYF.

This clonotype was detected a few times. This chain uses TRBV10-3 with TRBJ2-3; 10 positions agree with TRBD2. V lost 7 bases and J lost 0; bases outside the gene matches: 7. Germline V gene data show CDR1 as ENHRY and CDR2 as SYGVKD. This CDR3 spans 16 amino acids. DNA for the CDR3: TGTGCCATCAAGGCTAGCGGGGGATGGAGCACAGATACGCAGTATTTT. It translates to CAIKASGGWSTDTQYF.

The chain uses TRBV15 and TRBJ1-4; unclear D gene. This CDR3 contains 18 residues. Germline CDR1 reads LNHNV; CDR2 reads YYDKDF (reference sequence). Trimming removed 0 bases from V and 0 bases from J, with 14 bases in between. The CDR3 nucleotides read TGTGCCACCAGCAGAGATCCAACAGCCTTTGCAACTAATGAAAAACTGTTTTTT. Protein: CATSRDPTAFATNEKLFF.

This clonotype has more than one count but fewer than ten. The gene calls are TRBV12-3 or TRBV12-4 and TRBJ1-2; D is perhaps TRBD1 (5 bases). The ends were cut back, 5 bases at V and 5 bases at J, with 9 bases in the middle. The CDR3 is 12 residues long. CDR3 sequence: CASSAGRYGYTF. DNA of the CDR3: TGTGCCAGCAGTGCGGGACGGTATGGCTACACCTTC.

At least ten counts were recorded for this clonotype. V is TRBV7-3 and J is TRBJ2-1; a weak D match, TRBD1 (6 bases). Germline V gene lookup returns CDR1 SGHTA and CDR2 FQGTGA. The CDR3 is 13 residues long. V was clipped by 3 bases and J by 6 bases, with 9 bases between them. CDR3 DNA: TGTGCCAGCAGCTTCAGGGGAGCCAATGAGCAGTTCTTC. The encoded protein is CASSFRGANEQFF.

Concerning this clonotype: A much more abundant neighbour one base away suggests this may be a read error. This chain joins TRBV7-6 and TRBJ2-2; a weak D match, TRBD2 (6 bases). The germline gives CDR1 SGHVS, CDR2 FNYEAQ. V shed 2 bases and J shed 6 bases, with 13 bases lying between them. This CDR3 has 15 amino acids. The CDR3 sequence is CASSLMEAGPGELFF. The CDR3 bases are TGTGCCAGCAGCTTAATGGAAGCGGGCCCCGGGGAGCTGTTTTTT.

This chain links TRBV7-8 with TRBJ2-3, with 7 nucleotides matching TRBD1. After removal of 5 bases from V and 0 bases from J, the junction contained 5 bases not matched to a gene. Germline V CDR1 and CDR2: SGHVS, FQNEAQ. CDR3 length: 15 amino acids. CDR3 region: CASSGDRESTDTQYF. CDR3 nucleotides: TGTGCCAGCAGCGGAGACAGGGAAAGCACAGATACGCAGTATTTT.

This clonotype came up a few times. The V call is TRBV7-2, the J call TRBJ2-7, with D uncertain. The CDR3 has 14 amino acids. CDR1 is SGHTA and CDR2 is FQGNSA in the germline V gene. Trimming pared 1 base from V and 6 bases from J, leaving 13 bases between. Written as DNA, the CDR3 is TGTGCCAGCAGCTTAGTAAGAGGAAATGGCGAGCAGTACGTC. Amino acid sequence: CASSLVRGNGEQYV.

This clonotype has more than one count but fewer than ten. The genes are TRBV7-2 and TRBJ2-3; no definite D call. The CDR3 length is 13 residues. Germline-derived CDR1 and CDR2 are SGHTA and FQGNSA. The V end was cut by 0 bases, the J end by 7 bases, with 8 bases between. DNA for the CDR3: TGTGCCAGCAGCTTAGCGACCCCCAATACGCAGTATTTT. Translated: CASSLATPNTQYF. Together with reference TRBV7-2 and TRBJ2-3, the CDR3 gives the full variable domain: GAGVSQSPSNKVTEKGKDVELRCDPISGHTALYWYRQSLGQGLEFLIYFQGNSAPDKSGLPSDRFSAERTGGSVSTLTIQRTQQEDSAVYLCASSLATPNTQYFGPGTRLTVL.

This clonotype appeared a few times. The chain recombines TRBV12-3 or TRBV12-4 with TRBJ2-1, with a possible D match to TRBD1 (7 bases). The germline V and J ends were trimmed by 6 bases and 9 bases, with 12 bases remaining between them. The CDR3 covers 12 residues. The CDR3 sequence is CASRPQGGEQFF. For the CDR3, the DNA is TGTGCCAGCAGACCGCAGGGGGGTGAGCAGTTCTTC.

This clonotype was picked up a small number of times. V gene TRBV4-3 combines with J gene TRBJ1-3; unclear D gene. The germline V gene has CDR1 LGHNA and CDR2 YSLEER. Trimming pared 3 bases from V and 6 bases from J, leaving 15 bases between. CDR3 length: 15 amino acids. The CDR3 spells CASSQLAWRSNTIYF. As DNA, the CDR3 is TGCGCCAGCAGCCAGTTGGCATGGCGGTCAAACACCATATATTTT.

The J gene is TRBJ1-1, the V gene TRBV5-1, with D possibly matching TRBD1 (5 bases). CDR1 SGHRS and CDR2 YFSETQ come from the germline V gene. Trimming pared 3 bases from V and 4 bases from J, leaving 10 bases between. The CDR3 loop spans 13 amino acids. In nucleotides, the CDR3 is TGCGCCAGCAGCTGGCCGGGGGGCACTGAAGCTTTCTTT. Encoded protein: CASSWPGGTEAFF.